Here is one TCR beta chain with its context. Repertoires were generated with immunoSEQ multiplex PCR, while TCRdb's copy carries only in-frame clones and drops some. The data show about 210,000 clones, 84% seen once. This entry is derived from a study of blood T cell repertoires in COVID-19. Trimming shortened V by 3 bases and J by 1 base, and 9 bases separated the two germline ends. This CDR3 region has 15 residues. Germline V gene sequence: CDR1 SGHTA, CDR2 FQGNSA. This chain joins TRBV7-2 and TRBJ2-2; tentative D call: TRBD1 (6 bases). This receptor was obtained from a man aged 45-65 years with active or convalescent COVID-19. Sequencing input: peripheral blood. This CDR3 reads CASSFKQGNTGELFF. The CDR3 DNA reads TGTGCCAGCAGCTTTAAACAGGGGAACACCGGGGAGCTGTTTTTT.